This T cell receptor (beta chain) was sequenced in a study of T cell responses to AZD1222 COVID-19 vaccine. Germline CDR1 MNHEY, CDR2 SVGAGI. The CDR3 extends over 11 amino acids. The V gene lost 4 bases and the J gene lost 6 bases, with 4 bases spanning the gap. Libraries were prepared by immunoSEQ multiplex PCR; TCRdb keeps only in-frame clonotypes and omits some of them. The table has 130,000 to 150,000 clones, 75% to 95% seen once. The sequence came from an adult in good health. The V and J genes are TRBV6-5 and TRBJ2-1; no definite D call. The sequences come from peripheral blood, collected on day 0 of MenACWY control vaccination. CDR3 in amino acids: CASSFGNEQFF. The CDR3 coding sequence is TGTGCCAGCAGTTTTGGCAATGAGCAGTTCTTC.